The source of this T cell receptor (beta chain) is a study of response to subunit inactivated influenza vaccine. Using its own MiXCR run on the RT-PCR reads, TCRdb lists one record per CDR3 protein. The data contain approximately 520,000 distinct CDR3 sequences, about 25% of them singletons. Germline loops: CDR1 SGHTA, CDR2 FQGNSA. Trimming cost V 4 bases and J 5 bases; bases outside gene matches: 8. This CDR3 region has 15 residues. V is TRBV7-2 and J is TRBJ2-7; 10 positions agree with TRBD1. The starting material was CD4+ T cells sorted from PBMCs, obtained roughly 5 days after vaccination. The receptor comes from a man aged 45-65 years who received an inactivated influenza vaccine. The CDR3 reads CASSSRTGGLDEQYF. The CDR3 coding sequence is TGTGCCAGCAGCTCCAGGACAGGGGGACTCGACGAGCAGTACTTC.